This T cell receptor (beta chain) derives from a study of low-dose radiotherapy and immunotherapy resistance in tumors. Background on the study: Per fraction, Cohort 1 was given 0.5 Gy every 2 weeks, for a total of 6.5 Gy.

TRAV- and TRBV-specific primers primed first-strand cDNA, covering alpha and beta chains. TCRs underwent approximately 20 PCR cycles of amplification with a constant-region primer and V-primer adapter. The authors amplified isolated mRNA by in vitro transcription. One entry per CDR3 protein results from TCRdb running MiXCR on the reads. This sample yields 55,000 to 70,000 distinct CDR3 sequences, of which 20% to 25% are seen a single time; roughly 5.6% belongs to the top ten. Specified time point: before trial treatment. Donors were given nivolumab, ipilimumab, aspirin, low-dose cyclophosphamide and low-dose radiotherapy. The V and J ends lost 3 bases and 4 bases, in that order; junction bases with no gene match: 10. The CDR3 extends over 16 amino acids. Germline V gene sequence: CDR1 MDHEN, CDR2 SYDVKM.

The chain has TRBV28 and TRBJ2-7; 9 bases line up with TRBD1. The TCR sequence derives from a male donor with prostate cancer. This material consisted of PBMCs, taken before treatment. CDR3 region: CASSLPGTGRSYEQYF. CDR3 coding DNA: TGTGCCAGCAGTTTGCCTGGGACAGGGCGCTCTTACGAGCAGTACTTC.